This TCR beta chain was captured by sequencing in a study of blood T cell repertoires in COVID-19. Study at large: The origin of the acute and convalescent COVID-19 samples was the United States, Italy and Spain. The analysed material was cDNA or gDNA that came from T cells, B-cell-depleted T cells, or PBMCs.

Trimming stripped 4 bases from V and 5 bases from J, with 9 bases between. The germline V gene has CDR1 ENHRY and CDR2 SYGVKD. The CDR3 has 12 residues. Clones were read by immunoSEQ multiplex PCR, and TCRdb kept only the in-frame ones, dropping some. This sample yields 250,000 to 350,000 clones, of which 80% to 90% are seen a single time; approximately 0.84% belongs to the top ten. This rearrangement joins TRBV10-3 to TRBJ2-7; D perhaps matches TRBD2 (6 bases). This TCR derives from a man aged 30 to 39 with acute or convalescent COVID-19. Material for sequencing was peripheral blood. CDR3 loop: CAISGGLDEQYF. CDR3 bases: TGTGCCATCAGTGGGGGACTCGACGAGCAGTACTTC.